A selection of T cell receptor beta chains follows, all from one sample in a study of cytomegalovirus exposure and HLA in healthy donors. Clones were sequenced by immunoSEQ multiplex PCR, and TCRdb holds only the in-frame ones, with some missing. This sample has 95,000 to 150,000 clones, with roughly 80% found just once. Sequencing was done on a sample of PBMCs. The source of these receptors is a man younger than 45 in good health and CMV-seropositive. CDR3s include the opening cysteine and the closing phenylalanine or tryptophan. Fields, in order: D gene, clone size, V gene, J gene, CDR3 protein, CDR3 DNA. A D gene is named only where the DNA matches it firmly. Not all rows give a size; the values are once, few, many and, for expanded clones, a class.

>-|-|TRBV27|TRBJ2-6
CASSEASGANVLTF
TGTGCCAGCAGTGAGGCCTCTGGGGCCAACGTCCTGACTTTC
>-|-|TRBV6-5|TRBJ1-1
CASREAGAQHTEAFF
TGTGCCAGCAGGGAGGCAGGGGCCCAGCACACTGAAGCTTTCTTT
>-|-|TRBV2|TRBJ1-3
CASSDRYSGNTIYF
TGTGCCAGCAGTGACCGCTACTCTGGAAACACCATATATTTT
>TRBD1|few|TRBV2|TRBJ1-1
CASKTLETGGNTEAFF
TGTGCCAGCAAAACCCTCGAGACAGGGGGGAACACTGAAGCTTTCTTT
>-|-|TRBV6-1|TRBJ1-3
CASSEAFGVLGNTIYF
TGTGCCAGCAGTGAAGCATTCGGGGTCCTTGGAAACACCATATATTTT
>-|-|TRBV21-1|TRBJ2-7
CASSKVPSGGTSSYEQYF
TGTGCCAGCAGCAAAGTACCTAGCGGGGGGACGAGCTCCTACGAGCAGTACTTC
>-|-|TRBV5-1|TRBJ2-7
CASRPDPQGWGEQYF
TGCGCCAGCAGGCCGGACCCACAGGGTTGGGGCGAGCAGTACTTC
>-|-|TRBV5-8|TRBJ2-1
CASSFGLTGRFDEQFF
TGTGCCAGCAGCTTCGGTCTGACAGGGAGGTTCGATGAGCAGTTCTTC
>TRBD1|once|TRBV9|TRBJ2-1
CASSNRDSSYNEQFF
TGTGCCAGCAGCAACCGGGACAGCTCCTACAATGAGCAGTTCTTC
>TRBD2|-|TRBV12-5|TRBJ2-7
CASATGRERVYEQYF
TGTGCTAGTGCCACCGGGAGGGAACGGGTTTACGAGCAGTACTTC
>TRBD1|-|TRBV7-9|TRBJ2-7
CASTRPGQGSEQYF
TGTGCCAGCACCCGACCGGGACAGGGCTCCGAGCAGTACTTC
>TRBD2|-|TRBV5-6|TRBJ2-3
CASSLPTSGGPRDTQYF
TGTGCCAGCAGCTTACCGACTAGCGGGGGCCCCCGGGATACGCAGTATTTT
>-|-|TRBV10-2|TRBJ2-6
CASSSPGTLPSGANVLTF
TGCGCCAGCAGCTCCCCTGGGACTTTGCCCTCTGGGGCCAACGTCCTGACTTTC
>TRBD1|-|TRBV6-4|TRBJ2-1
CASSKTGDYNEQFF
TGTGCCAGCAGTAAGACAGGGGACTACAATGAGCAGTTCTTC
>-|-|TRBV7-3|TRBJ2-3
CASSLSGVIDTQYF
TGTGCCAGCAGCTTAAGCGGGGTGATAGATACGCAGTATTTT
>TRBD2|-|TRBV28|TRBJ2-1
CASSLPTSGGGNEQFF
TGTGCCAGCAGTTTACCTACTAGCGGGGGAGGCAATGAGCAGTTCTTC
>TRBD1|-|TRBV7-2|TRBJ1-2
CASSRIGETGVGYTF
TGTGCCAGCAGCCGAATCGGAGAGACAGGGGTCGGCTACACCTTC
>-|-|TRBV4-1|TRBJ1-2
CASSPPGHSNYGYTF
TGCGCCAGCAGCCCCCCGGGACATTCTAACTATGGCTACACCTTC
>-|-|TRBV5-1|TRBJ2-1
CASSLGGGNHNEQFF
TGCGCCAGCAGCTTAGGGGGGGGGAATCATAATGAGCAGTTCTTC
>-|-|TRBV6-1|TRBJ1-5
CASSEAAILNQPQHF
TGTGCCAGCAGTGAAGCGGCCATCCTCAATCAGCCCCAGCATTTT
>TRBD1|-|TRBV4-3|TRBJ1-2
CASSQETGLFGYTF
TGCGCCAGCAGCCAAGAGACAGGGCTCTTTGGCTACACCTTC
>-|-|TRBV12-5|TRBJ2-3
CASGLFSGYASDTQYF
TGTGCTAGTGGTTTGTTCTCGGGGTATGCGTCAGATACGCAGTATTTT